This T cell receptor (beta chain) was sequenced for a study of T-cell reconstitution after alpha-beta-depleted transplantation in children. This sample's TCRbeta library carried unique molecular identifier barcodes. A single record per CDR3 protein comes from TCRdb applying MiXCR to the PCR reads. The table shows some 280,000 distinct CDR3 sequences, with approximately 9.6% occurring only once. CDR3 length: 13 residues. The V gene lost 3 bases and the J gene lost 8 bases, with 11 bases spanning the gap. Germline V lookup: CDR1 SNHLY, CDR2 FYNNEI. This TCR was recovered from a human donor who donated a stem cell graft to a child with SCID. The V gene is TRBV2, the J gene TRBJ2-1; D is possibly TRBD1 or TRBD2 (5 bases each). Specimen: PBMCs from the stem cell graft donor, collected from the stem cell graft. In DNA, the CDR3 is TGTGCCAGCAGTGAGGGGGTAGGCGATGAGCAGTTCTTC. This sequence encodes CASSEGVGDEQFF.